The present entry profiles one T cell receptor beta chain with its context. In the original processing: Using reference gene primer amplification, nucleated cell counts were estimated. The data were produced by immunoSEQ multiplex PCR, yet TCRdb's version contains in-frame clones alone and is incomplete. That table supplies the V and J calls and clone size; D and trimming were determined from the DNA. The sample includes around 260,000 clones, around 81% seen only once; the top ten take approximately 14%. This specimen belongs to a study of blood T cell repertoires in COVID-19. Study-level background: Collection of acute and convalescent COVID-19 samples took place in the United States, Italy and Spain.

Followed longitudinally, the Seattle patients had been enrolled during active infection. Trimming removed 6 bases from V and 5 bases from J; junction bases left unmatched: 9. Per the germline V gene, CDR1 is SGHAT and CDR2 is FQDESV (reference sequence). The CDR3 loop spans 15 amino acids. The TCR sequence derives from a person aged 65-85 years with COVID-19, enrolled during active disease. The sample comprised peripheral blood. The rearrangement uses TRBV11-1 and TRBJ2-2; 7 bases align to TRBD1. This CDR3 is CASRKLTGDTGELFF. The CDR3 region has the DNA TGTGCCAGCAGAAAACTCACAGGGGATACCGGGGAGCTGTTTTTT. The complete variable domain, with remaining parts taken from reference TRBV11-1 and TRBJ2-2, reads EAEVAQSPRYKITEKSQAVAFWCDPISGHATLYWYRQILGQGPELLVQFQDESVVDDSQLPKDRFSAERLKGVDSTLKIQPAELGDSAMYLCASRKLTGDTGELFFGEGSRLTVL.